This TCR beta chain was sequenced for a study of blood T cell repertoires in COVID-19. This CDR3 is 16 amino acids long. Germline V gene sequence: CDR1 SGHRS, CDR2 YFSETQ. V dropped 3 bases and J dropped 0 bases, with 13 bases sitting between them. Some clones are missing from TCRdb's copy, which holds only in-frame ones; the method was immunoSEQ multiplex PCR. Here the sample spans about 73,000 clones, 89% being singletons. The chain uses TRBV5-1 and TRBJ2-1, with unresolved D. Source material: peripheral blood. The TCR sequence derives from a man older than 75 with acute or convalescent COVID-19. CDR3 sequence: CASSSLRSDSYNEQFF. CDR3 nucleotides: TGCGCCAGCAGCTCCCTCCGAAGCGACTCCTACAATGAGCAGTTCTTC.